Below are 17 T cell receptor beta chains sequenced from a single sample in a study of CD4+ T cells in melanoma. Data came from immunoSEQ multiplex PCR; TCRdb stores just in-frame clones and leaves some out. This table has 120,000 to 150,000 clones, around 90% appearing once. The receptors shown here come from a human donor with melanoma.

This clone was detected a few times. The chain employs TRBV11-2 and TRBJ2-5; 8 bases align to TRBD1. V shed 5 bases, J shed 9 bases, and the junction held 8 bases outside the gene matches. Germline CDR1 and CDR2: SGHAT and FQNNGV. The CDR3 contains 13 residues. The CDR3 here is CASSSQGAGPQYF. Here the CDR3 DNA reads TGTGCCAGCAGCAGCCAGGGGGCTGGGCCCCAGTACTTC. The full variable domain, its missing parts supplied by reference TRBV11-2 and TRBJ2-5, is EAGVAQSPRYKIIEKRQSVAFWCNPISGHATLYWYQQILGQGPKLLIQFQNNGVVDDSQLPKDRFSAERLKGVDSTLKIQPAKLEDSAVYLCASSSQGAGPQYFGPGTRLLVL.

The chain recombines TRBV18 with TRBJ2-7; D tentatively reads TRBD1 or TRBD2 (5 bases each). The CDR3 contains 16 residues. The V end was cut by 6 bases, the J end by 2 bases, with 20 bases between. Germline assignment: CDR1 KGHSH and CDR2 LQKENI. CDR3 region: CASSLFKPGPTYEQYF. DNA of the CDR3: TGTGCCAGCTCCCTCTTTAAACCGGGACCGACCTACGAGCAGTACTTC.

This rearrangement joins TRBV6-1 to TRBJ1-3, with D perhaps matching TRBD1 (5 bases). Trimming took 10 bases from V and 0 from J, leaving 10 bases between them. This CDR3 spans 13 amino acids. Germline CDR1 MNHNS, CDR2 SASEGT. The chain's CDR3 is CATTGGSGNTIYF. CDR3 nucleotide sequence: TGTGCCACAACAGGAGGCTCTGGAAACACCATATATTTT.

V gene TRBV5-4 combines with J gene TRBJ1-2, with 8 bases that match TRBD1. This CDR3 comprises 15 residues. V shed 3 bases and J 8 bases; nucleotides not matched to a gene: 12. The V gene's germline CDR1 is SGHNT and CDR2 YYREEE (reference sequence). Here the CDR3 DNA reads TGTGCCAGCAGCTCTGGTTTGTCAGGGGGCAGCGGCTACACCTTC. It translates to CASSSGLSGGSGYTF.

This chain uses TRBV4-1 with TRBJ2-1, with 8 bases that match TRBD1. There are 14 residues in the CDR3. Germline lookup yields CDR1 MGHRA and CDR2 YSYEKL. V trimming: 4 bases; J trimming: 5 bases; junction bases outside the gene matches: 4. CDR3 in DNA: TGCGCCAGCAGCCCATGGACAGGGCACAATGAGCAGTTCTTC. Residues: CASSPWTGHNEQFF.

J is TRBJ2-7 and V is TRBV9, with D perhaps given as TRBD1 or TRBD2 (5 bases each). Per germline, CDR1 SGDLS and CDR2 YYNGEE. Trimming took off 3 bases at V and 1 base at J, with 11 bases between the two ends. The CDR3 has 14 amino acids. The CDR3, as DNA: TGTGCCAGCAGCGCCGGGACGGTTTCCTACGAGCAGTACTTC. This gives the protein CASSAGTVSYEQYF.

This chain joins TRBV30 and TRBJ1-3, with D unclear. This CDR3 region has 14 residues. V lost 1 base and J lost 0, with 7 bases in between. The germline gives CDR1 GTSNPN, CDR2 SVGIG (reference sequence). CDR3: CAWSAVYSGNTIYF. The CDR3 nucleotides are TGTGCCTGGAGTGCGGTTTACTCTGGAAACACCATATATTTT.

The chain recombines TRBV11-2 with TRBJ2-7, with D perhaps TRBD1 (6 bases). Trimming stripped 6 bases from V and 1 base from J, with 10 bases between. Germline assignment: CDR1 SGHAT and CDR2 FQNNGV. This CDR3 is 13 amino acids long. The CDR3 coding sequence is TGTGCCAGCAGACCTGGACAGTCCTACGAGCAGTACTTC. Residues: CASRPGQSYEQYF. Full variable domain (rest looked up from reference TRBV11-2 and TRBJ2-7): EAGVAQSPRYKIIEKRQSVAFWCNPISGHATLYWYQQILGQGPKLLIQFQNNGVVDDSQLPKDRFSAERLKGVDSTLKIQPAKLEDSAVYLCASRPGQSYEQYFGPGTRLTVT.

The chain links TRBV7-2 to TRBJ1-2, with a possible D match to TRBD1 (5 bases). Trimming stripped 5 bases from V and 8 bases from J, with 24 bases between. The germline CDR1 and CDR2 sequences are SGHTA and FQGNSA. This CDR3 contains 16 residues. The CDR3 sequence: CASSRGGVAGSRGYTF. CDR3 bases: TGTGCCAGCAGCCGAGGAGGGGTGGCGGGGAGTCGGGGCTACACCTTC.

The chain couples TRBV6-1 to TRBJ1-2; a weak D match, TRBD1 (6 bases). This CDR3 comprises 12 residues. Germline V lookup: CDR1 MNHNS, CDR2 SASEGT. V was trimmed by 10 bases and J by 3 bases, leaving 12 bases between them. CDR3 sequence: CATQTGDYGYTF. The CDR3, as DNA: TGTGCCACACAGACAGGAGACTATGGCTACACCTTC.

The chain is built from TRBV11-2 and TRBJ2-6; D is ambiguous. This CDR3 region has 15 residues. V lost 5 bases and J 1 base, leaving 9 bases between the germline ends. CDR1 SGHAT and CDR2 FQNNGV come from the germline V gene. The CDR3 spells CASSLRKSGANVLTF. Here the CDR3 DNA reads TGTGCCAGCAGCCTTCGAAAGTCTGGGGCCAACGTCCTGACTTTC.

The rearrangement joins TRBV7-6 to TRBJ2-6, with TRBD1 identical over 7 bases. The germline gives CDR1 SGHVS, CDR2 FNYEAQ. V lost 5 bases, J lost 0 bases, and 10 bases stayed unmatched. The CDR3 consists of 18 residues. The CDR3 protein is CASSRTGTAASGANVLTF. Here the CDR3 DNA reads TGTGCCAGCAGCCGTACGGGGACAGCGGCCTCTGGGGCCAACGTCCTGACTTTC.

This chain uses TRBV18 with TRBJ2-7; perhaps TRBD2 as D (5 bases). The CDR3 contains 13 residues. Germline CDR1 is KGHSH and CDR2 is LQKENI. The V gene lost 2 bases and the J gene lost 1 base, with 6 bases spanning the gap. The CDR3 nucleotides read TGTGCCAGCTCACCATCGGGGTCCTACGAGCAGTACTTC. Amino acid sequence: CASSPSGSYEQYF.

The chain combines TRBV18 with TRBJ1-1; D ambiguous. The germline CDR1 and CDR2 sequences are KGHSH and LQKENI. The V and J ends lost 1 base and 3 bases respectively, with 6 bases between them. The CDR3 consists of 13 residues. The CDR3 loop is CASSPRVDTEAFF. The CDR3 region has the DNA TGTGCCAGCTCACCACGGGTTGACACTGAAGCTTTCTTT.

J is TRBJ1-1 and V is TRBV5-1; D might be TRBD1 (6 bases). The germline V gene has CDR1 SGHRS and CDR2 YFSETQ. The V gene lost 4 bases and the J gene lost 6 bases, with 16 bases spanning the gap. This CDR3 spans 14 amino acids. CDR3 amino acids: CASSTLVGAAEAFF. The CDR3 nucleotides read TGCGCCAGCAGCACCCTGGTGGGGGCCGCTGAAGCTTTCTTT.

The chain carries TRBV28 and TRBJ2-7; a possible D gene is TRBD1 (6 bases). The V gene lost 3 bases and the J gene lost 6 bases, with 6 bases spanning the gap. This CDR3 region has 11 residues. The germline CDR1 and CDR2 sequences are MDHEN and SYDVKM. In DNA form, the CDR3 reads TGTGCCAGCAGTTTCAGGGGCGAGCAGTACTTC. Its protein product is CASSFRGEQYF. The whole variable domain, filled in from reference TRBV28 and TRBJ2-7, reads DVKVTQSSRYLVKRTGEKVFLECVQDMDHENMFWYRQDPGLGLRLIYFSYDVKMKEKGDIPEGYSVSREKKERFSLILESASTNQTSMYLCASSFRGEQYFGPGTRLTVT.

The chain combines TRBV5-8 with TRBJ1-2; TRBD1 agrees at 7 bases. In germline, CDR1 is SGHTS, CDR2 YDEGEE. The junction had 10 bases not matched to a gene; V was cut back by 4 bases and J by 4 bases. This CDR3 region has 15 residues. DNA of the CDR3: TGTGCCAGCAGCGCAGGGGGTAGCCCTACCTATGGCTACACCTTC. This codes for CASSAGGSPTYGYTF. Full variable domain (outside the CDR3, taken from reference TRBV5-8 and TRBJ1-2): EAGVTQSPTHLIKTRGQQATLRCSPISGHTSVYWYQQALGLGLQFLLWYDEGEERNRGNFPPRFSGRQFPNYSSELNVNALELEDSALYLCASSAGGSPTYGYTFGSGTRLTVV.